This is a list of T cell receptor beta chains from one sample in a study of T cells in pancreatic ductal adenocarcinoma. Repertoires were generated with immunoSEQ multiplex PCR, while TCRdb's copy carries only in-frame clones and drops some. The sample includes roughly 100,000 clones, 90% to 95% of them seen just once. Sequenced sample: PBMCs. Source of these receptors: a human donor with pancreatic ductal adenocarcinoma. The CDR3 runs from the conserved cysteine through the conserved F or W. A D gene is named only where the DNA matches it firmly. Size is stated for part of the rows, as once, few or many counts, or as a class when the clone is expanded.

v_gene	len	d_gene	abundance	j_gene	CDR3nt	CDR3aa
TRBV11-2	16	TRBD1	NA	TRBJ2-5	TGTGCCAGCAGCTTAGGCTACGGGACAGCCCAAGAGACCCAGTACTTC	CASSLGYGTAQETQYF
TRBV19	16	TRBD2	NA	TRBJ2-2	TGTGCCAGTAGTCTTGGGACTATAGTTAACACCGGGGAGCTGTTTTTT	CASSLGTIVNTGELFF
TRBV21-1	17	NA	NA	TRBJ2-1	TGTGCCAGCAGCCAAAGGGGGCGACTAGAGACCTACAATGAGCAGTTCTTC	CASSQRGRLETYNEQFF
TRBV27	12	NA	NA	TRBJ2-7	TGTGCCAGCAGTTCGAGCTCCTACGAGCAGTACTTC	CASSSSSYEQYF
TRBV10-3	14	TRBD1	NA	TRBJ1-4	TGTGCCATCAGCCCGGGACAGGGTTCGGAAAAACTGTTTTTT	CAISPGQGSEKLFF
TRBV30	14	NA	NA	TRBJ2-7	TGTGCCTGGAGTACGGACAGATTTCCCTACGAGCAGTACTTC	CAWSTDRFPYEQYF
TRBV18	15	TRBD1	NA	TRBJ2-7	TGTGCCAGCTCACCACCGGACAGGGGGCAACTCGAGCAGTACTTC	CASSPPDRGQLEQYF
TRBV30	13	NA	once	TRBJ1-5	TGTGCCTGGAGCCTGGACTCTAATCAGCCCCAGCATTTT	CAWSLDSNQPQHF
TRBV18	16	NA	NA	TRBJ2-6	TGTGCCAGCTCACCAAGAGATCTTTCTGGGGCCAACGTCCTGACTTTC	CASSPRDLSGANVLTF
TRBV6-5	14	TRBD2	NA	TRBJ2-7	TGTGCCAGCAGTTGGACTAGCGGGAACTACGAGCAGTACTTC	CASSWTSGNYEQYF
TRBV18	13	NA	NA	TRBJ1-5	TGTGCCAGCTCCCCCCCAGGGTTTCAGCCCCAGCATTTT	CASSPPGFQPQHF
TRBV7-3	15	NA	NA	TRBJ2-1	TGTGCCAGCAGCCCTACCGGGCAGGGCATGGCTGAGCAGTTCTTC	CASSPTGQGMAEQFF
TRBV9	15	NA	NA	TRBJ2-7	TGTGCCAGCAGCGTAGGCACCGCGGGGACCTACGAGCAGTACTTC	CASSVGTAGTYEQYF
TRBV19	14	TRBD1	NA	TRBJ2-3	TGTGCCAGTAGGACGGGACAGGGCACAGATACGCAGTATTTT	CASRTGQGTDTQYF